These T cell receptor beta chains were read from a single sample in a study of breast tumors, draining lymph nodes, adjacent tissues. A single record per CDR3 protein comes from TCRdb applying MiXCR to the multiplex PCR reads. There are around 13,000 distinct CDR3 sequences in the sample; about 70% occur only once, and about two fifths lies in the top ten. The source material was tumor-adjacent breast tissue. These receptors originate from a female donor with breast cancer. Some clones in this sample may be carry-over from other donors' samples. Both conserved end residues are part of each CDR3. Each record gives: V gene, J gene, CDR3 protein.

>TRBV5-4|TRBJ2-5
CASSLIGLGFETQYF
>TRBV29-1|TRBJ2-1
CSVTGVNNNEQFF
>TRBV9|TRBJ2-1
CASSVIALGSYNEQFF
>TRBV20-1|TRBJ1-2
CSANRGPYYGYTF
>TRBV4-1|TRBJ2-5
CASSPRDRGRSETQYF
>TRBV2|TRBJ2-3
CASILGADTQYF
>TRBV11-3|TRBJ2-2
CATSGTGIGGELFF
>TRBV5-6|TRBJ2-7
CASSFRQGPSYEQYF
>TRBV7-6|TRBJ2-3
CASSNRQGGTQYF
>TRBV7-9|TRBJ2-7
CASSLGPSGSGEQYF
>TRBV10-3|TRBJ2-2
CAISETSGSTGELFF
>TRBV20-1|TRBJ2-1
CSASPQGGEQFF
>TRBV5-6|TRBJ2-7
CASSWGTSSYEQYF
>TRBV4-1|TRBJ2-1
CASSQGQLAEGGQFF
>TRBV24-1|TRBJ2-3
CATGGTRLDTQYF
>TRBV20-1|TRBJ2-5
CSAVPGLRETQYF
>TRBV5-1|TRBJ2-7
CASSLPPGLAGPVYEQYF
>TRBV5-4|TRBJ1-6
CATQREGTANSPLHF
>TRBV20-1|TRBJ2-7
CSARDVGLAYEQYF
>TRBV10-3|TRBJ2-7
CAVASGTLYEQYF
>TRBV7-8|TRBJ2-1
CASSLATGLADNEQFF
>TRBV15|TRBJ2-1
CATSPAYNEQFF
>TRBV20-1|TRBJ2-3
CSARPPLAGASEDTQYF
>TRBV7-9|TRBJ2-2
CASSLSGGGTGELFF
>TRBV7-9|TRBJ2-3
CASSTSATSTDTQYF
>TRBV7-2|TRBJ2-1
CASSFSLTGGALYNEQFF
>TRBV5-1|TRBJ2-5
CASSLAGGRGAETQYF
>TRBV12-3/TRBV12-4|TRBJ2-3
CASKAGAADTQYF
>TRBV5-1|TRBJ1-6
CASSLEGSPLHF
>TRBV5-1|TRBJ2-1
CASSSGTRNYNEQFF
>TRBV28|TRBJ2-3
CASRPPRDRATDTQYF
>TRBV12-3/TRBV12-4|TRBJ2-3
CASSLAGGDTDTQYF
>TRBV5-6|TRBJ1-5
CASRRAESNQPQHF
>TRBV7-2|TRBJ2-1
CASTDASSSYNEQFF
>TRBV7-7|TRBJ1-2
CASSSGQDRNYGYTF
>TRBV5-1|TRBJ1-2
CASSARSGTGPIYGYTF
>TRBV24-1|TRBJ2-7
CATSDLQAQGCYEQYF
>TRBV7-8|TRBJ2-4
CASSLGTSGNIQYF
>TRBV10-2|TRBJ1-2
CASSEALHYGYTF
>TRBV7-8|TRBJ1-4
CASSLLQNEKLFF
>TRBV4-1|TRBJ2-1
CASRLAGGDEQFF
>TRBV4-1|TRBJ1-2
CASSQDPGEAVYGYTF
>TRBV6-2/TRBV6-3|TRBJ2-1
CASKATRDEQFF
>TRBV2|TRBJ2-3
CASRLLETRTDTQYF
>TRBV20-1|TRBJ2-7
CSASRAGTRAYEQYF
>TRBV20-1|TRBJ1-2
CSAPGTGGGYGYTF
>TRBV28|TRBJ2-5
CASREGTEETQYF
>TRBV20-1|TRBJ1-6
CSARSGDNSPLHF
>TRBV15|TRBJ2-2
CATSRDQARGAGELFF
>TRBV5-1|TRBJ2-7
CASSSNPAWGSYEQYF
>TRBV20-1|TRBJ2-3
CSAGLAGGTDTQYF
>TRBV19|TRBJ1-5
CASSMARRNQPQHF
>TRBV20-1|TRBJ2-1
CSARDLAGGYHEQFF
>TRBV27|TRBJ2-1
CASSSTSGRGNEQFF
>TRBV12-3/TRBV12-4|TRBJ2-3
CASSHGTSGITDTQYF
>TRBV4-1|TRBJ2-3
CASSFVSDTQYF
>TRBV29-1|TRBJ2-7
CSVTMGVGGQYF